The present T cell receptor beta chain was sequenced within a study of early stage breast cancer tumors. Study-level information: Each sample averaged roughly 10-fold read coverage.

The protocol was immunoSEQ multiplex PCR, while the TCRdb copy is restricted to in-frame clones and leaves out a portion. The table records 69,000 or so clones, around 80% of them present only once. Germline V gene data show CDR1 as MDHEN and CDR2 as SYDVKM. Trimming stripped 7 bases from V and 2 bases from J, with 11 bases between. The CDR3 runs 13 residues. Notes on this clone: Its target is not known.

Findings and caveats of the study: Tumor and normal breast were distinguished via blood comparison in about 90% of the 16 patients.

This receptor was taken from a person aged 35 to 50 with breast cancer. The sample consisted of blood. The chain has TRBV28 and TRBJ1-1, with D tentatively TRBD1 (6 bases). CDR3 bases: TGTGCCAGCACCCTAGGGGGAAACACTGAAGCTTTCTTT. Translating it yields CASTLGGNTEAFF.